Here is one T cell receptor (beta chain) with its context. The antigen is undetermined. The germline V and J ends were trimmed by 6 bases and 6 bases, with 18 bases remaining between them. Germline-derived CDR1 and CDR2 are KGHSH and LQKENI. The CDR3 contains 15 residues. This entry belongs to a study of blood T cells in healthy people across ages. Individuals who donated were healthy Caucasians from Russia aged roughly 6 to 95. Study-wide findings and caveats: Naive CD4+ cells and diversity were both higher in long-lived donors than in aged donors.

A sample-barcoded 5' primer and a J-beta primer mix were used in a second PCR of roughly 6 to 12 cycles. Using its own MiXCR run on the 5' RACE reads, TCRdb lists one record per CDR3 protein. The sample consists of fewer than 2,000,000 distinct CDR3 sequences, about two fifths of them appearing once. Sequences were obtained from blood. The sequence was obtained from a human donor in good health. This chain uses TRBV18 with TRBJ2-1; the D gene is possibly TRBD2 (6 bases). For the CDR3, the DNA is TGTGCCAGCTCTGGGGGAAAGGGGAGGACCAATGAGCAGTTCTTC. This gives the protein CASSGGKGRTNEQFF.